The present T cell receptor (beta chain) was sequenced within a study of human T cells and chemical hapten exposure (dated by TCRdb to the early 2020s). With respect to the entire study: For sensitization, 2% DPC in acetone was applied to a roughly 2 cm by roughly 2 cm area of upper inner arm skin. Patients additionally received weekly therapeutic DPC doses to the scalp throughout the roughly 24-week study period. Patch testing was performed on the upper back with Finn chambers containing 0.01% DPC, and the patch tests were scored after 6 days according to International Contact Dermatitis Research Group standards. The patient cohort, mostly female, included alopecia areata with under or over 50% scalp involvement, alopecia totalis and alopecia universalis. Libraries were combined into a pool for sequencing, and differences in TCR yield between samples came mainly from small differences in library volumes within the pool. In alopecia patients, the study followed how the peripheral blood TCR repertoire changed in vivo over primary and secondary sensitization to diphenylcyclopropenone (DPC), a hapten. Blood samples were taken from patients before sensitization (week 0) and then at 2, 6 and about 24 weeks after DPC sensitization. Approximately 28 alopecia patients gave blood for TCR sequencing at one to four time points (pre-sensitization, 2, 6 and 24 weeks).

CDR1 and CDR2 were assigned from the germline V gene as MDHEN and SYDVKM. Its CDR3 holds 15 amino acids, cysteine through phenylalanine. Only the CDR3 part of the read is kept: 45 bases, read in frame from the first base. Trimmed from V: 6 bases; trimmed from J: 3 bases; junction bases lacking a gene match: 9. The library came from RACE. For sequencing, a NextSeq 500 was employed. During library preparation, unique molecular identifiers were attached to individual cDNA molecules so that TCRs could be counted in a quantitative, reproducible way. Both TCR alpha and TCR beta chains were sequenced from each blood RNA sample. The study's processing was this. A median of roughly 99,000 TCRs per sample was observed, with a range of about 23,224 to 700,000. V, J and CDR3 annotation of the TCR reads was performed with the Decombinator software suite. Every sample was subsampled to the same number of TCRs (28,000) for the PS versus PT1 abundance plots. Expanded TCRs were defined as absent before sensitization and observed at least eight times at the 2-week time point. Starting from the raw public reads, TCRdb applied fastp trimming at Q25, assembled clones with MiXCR and retained in-frame beta chains. One record per CDR3 amino acid sequence lists the most common genes and DNA. These V and J calls are TCRdb output, not the study's own analysis. The sample data list about 260,000 distinct CDR3 sequences, and more than 6.5% of these were observed just once. The top ten hold about 2.5% of the sample.

This clonotype has more than one count but fewer than ten. Its specific antigen is unknown. Per-base quality was not reported, and no clone a single base away is much larger than it. The time point tag for this specimen amounts to: pre-sensitization, week 0. Per the publication, the treatment or condition label means: therapeutic diphenylcyclopropenone sensitization with weekly scalp DPC. Blood at each patch-test visit was drawn before the patch test was applied. To be eligible, patients had to be aged 18 to 70, diagnosed with alopecia and judged suitable for DPC therapy, while pregnant patients were excluded. Total RNA was extracted from unfractionated whole blood collected in Tempus Blood RNA tubes. Overall study results and their limits: Because all patients had alopecia, a presumed autoimmune disease, the immune response of the patients might differ from that of healthy individuals. DPC sensitization did not change the number of TCRs with a frequency above 1 in 1000, and there was no evidence of changes in global repertoire structure. Patch test score correlated positively with the number of PT1 expanded TCRs, reaching significance at thresholds 8, 16 and 32 but not at 4. Significantly more large CDR3 similarity clusters were formed by expanded TCRs than by pre-sensitization or healthy control sets, consistent with antigen-driven responses. Repeated subsampling changed both the strength of the expansion versus patch-test correlation and the threshold at which the correlation became significant.

Recombination connected TRBV28 to TRBJ1-1; 8 bases in between match TRBD1. The TCR originated in a woman aged 40 to 50 with alopecia areata. Some clones in this sample may be carry-over from other donors' samples. Source: whole blood, taken in connection with sensitization to the hapten diphenylcyclopropenone (DPC). The sequenced DNA: TGTGCCAGCAGGGAAACAGGGGGTCGTGACACTGAAGCTTTCTTT. Its translation is CASRETGGRDTEAFF.